These 12 T cell receptor beta chains were all obtained from the same sample, sequenced in a study of cytomegalovirus exposure and HLA in healthy donors. The primer mix had 60 Vbeta and 13 Jbeta primers. Assay: immunoSEQ multiplex PCR; the TCRdb copy retains only in-frame clones and omits some. The sample gives about 240,000 clones, roughly 80% of which show up once; 5.4% is in the top ten. What was sequenced was PBMCs. These receptors were taken from a woman in her thirties or forties in good health and CMV-seropositive.

The rearrangement joins TRBV21-1 to TRBJ2-2; the table's D call TRBD2 went unverified against the DNA. TRBV21-1 constitutes a pseudogene. This CDR3 spans 21 amino acids. The CDR3 protein is CASSKKPSGSLPNLNTGELFF. The CDR3 DNA is TGTGCCAGCAGCAAAAAGCCAAGCGGGAGCCTCCCTAACCTGAACACCGGGGAGCTGTTTTTT.

A few counts support this clone. The J gene is TRBJ2-5, the V gene TRBV4-1; possibly TRBD2 for D (6 bases). The CDR3 contains 15 residues. V shed 4 bases and J shed 5 bases, with 17 bases lying between them. Germline lookup yields CDR1 MGHRA and CDR2 YSYEKL. CDR3 nucleotide sequence: TGCGCCAGCAGCCTCAATGGAGGGAGCGGGGAGACCCAGTACTTC. Translated: CASSLNGGSGETQYF.

This clone was observed a single time. The chain links TRBV30 to TRBJ2-2; TRBD2 matches at 15 bases. CDR3 length: 18 amino acids. CDR1 is GTSNPN, CDR2 SVGIG, per germline (reference sequence). Germline trimming cut 2 bases from V and 6 bases from J; bases unmatched to any gene: 10. As DNA, the CDR3 is TGTGCCTGGAGTTTAATCGGACTAGCGGGGGGGCTCGCCGGGGAGCTGTTTTTT. Amino acid sequence: CAWSLIGLAGGLAGELFF.

The rearrangement uses TRBV5-1 and TRBJ2-4, with 11 bases that match TRBD1. Germline V gives CDR1 SGHRS, CDR2 YFSETQ. Trimming cost V 4 bases and J 6 bases; bases outside gene matches: 3. The CDR3 contains 14 residues. DNA of the CDR3: TGCGCCAGCAGCACTGGGACAGGGGGAAACATTCAGTACTTC. As protein: CASSTGTGGNIQYF. Using reference TRBV5-1 and TRBJ2-4 for the parts outside the CDR3, the full variable domain is KAGVTQTPRYLIKTRGQQVTLSCSPISGHRSVSWYQQTPGQGLQFLFEYFSETQRNKGNFPGRFSGRQFSNSRSEMNVSTLELGDSALYLCASSTGTGGNIQYFGAGTRLSVL.

DNA of the CDR3: TGTGCCAGTAGACCGGGACAGGGGATAAACACCATATATTTT. This translates into CASRPGQGINTIYF. J is TRBJ1-3 and V is TRBV19; 10 nucleotides line up with TRBD1. The CDR3 runs to 14 residues. The junction had 5 bases not matched to a gene; V was cut back by 6 bases and J by 6 bases. CDR1 is LNHDA and CDR2 is SQIVND in the germline V gene (reference sequence).

V and J are TRBV19 and TRBJ1-3; TRBD1 matches 7 bases. The CDR3 has 16 residues. J was trimmed by 4 bases and V by 5 bases; bases with no gene match: 11. Germline V gene sequence: CDR1 LNHDA, CDR2 SQIVND (reference sequence). The CDR3 coding sequence is TGTGCCAGTAGTGTAGGAGACAGGGTTGGAGGAAACACCATATATTTT. Residues: CASSVGDRVGGNTIYF.

Here the CDR3 reads CASSFDRTGAGYTF. CDR3 bases: TGTGCCAGCAGCTTCGACCGGACAGGCGCCGGCTACACCTTC. The chain uses TRBV7-8 and TRBJ1-2; 7 nucleotides align to TRBD1. The CDR3 length is 14 residues. The germline V gene encodes CDR1 SGHVS and CDR2 FQNEAQ. The V gene end was trimmed by 3 bases and the J gene end by 8 bases; junction bases not matched to a gene: 9.

The chain links TRBV6-1 to TRBJ2-7, with 7 positions matching TRBD1. CDR1 is MNHNS, CDR2 SASEGT, per germline. This CDR3 is built from 15 residues. With 4 bases clipped from V and 1 base from J, the junction kept 7 bases outside the gene matches. CDR3: CASSARGTESYEQYF. The CDR3 coding sequence is TGTGCCAGCAGTGCCCGAGGGACAGAATCCTACGAGCAGTACTTC.

The chain combines TRBV30 with TRBJ2-3, with 9 bases fitting TRBD1. The CDR3 length is 15 residues. Trimming took 4 bases from V and 0 from J; bases not matched to a gene: 5. Germline CDR1 is GTSNPN and CDR2 is SVGIG (reference sequence). CDR3 protein: CAWMGQGASTDTQYF. For the CDR3, the DNA is TGTGCCTGGATGGGACAGGGCGCTAGCACAGATACGCAGTATTTT.

The chain has TRBV5-1 and TRBJ1-4, with D tentatively TRBD1 (6 bases). Germline CDR1 reads SGHRS; CDR2 reads YFSETQ. This CDR3 spans 14 amino acids. The V end lost 3 bases, the J end lost 3 bases, and 9 bases lay between the germline ends. CDR3: CASSSGQSNEKLFF. The CDR3 region has the DNA TGCGCCAGCAGCTCCGGACAGTCTAATGAAAAACTGTTTTTT.

This chain links TRBV19 with TRBJ1-3; D is undetermined. This CDR3 comprises 15 residues. Germline V gene sequence: CDR1 LNHDA, CDR2 SQIVND (reference sequence). The V end lost 3 bases, the J end lost 0 bases, and 9 bases lay between the germline ends. The CDR3 region is CASSITGSSGNTIYF. For the CDR3, the DNA is TGTGCCAGTAGTATCACGGGAAGCTCTGGAAACACCATATATTTT.

This clone showed up just once. This chain uses TRBV30 with TRBJ1-1, with D unclear. Per the germline V gene, CDR1 is GTSNPN and CDR2 is SVGIG (reference sequence). V was shortened by 1 base and J by 8 bases, with 11 bases between the two germline ends. The CDR3 has 12 amino acids. CDR3 residues: CAWSGAGYEAFF. The CDR3 DNA reads as TGTGCCTGGAGTGGGGCGGGGTACGAAGCTTTCTTT.